This T cell receptor beta chain was obtained from a study of blood T cells in healthy people across ages. Study-wide results and caveats: It was held that diversity estimates obtained from one million T cells represented underestimates. When set beside aged donors, long-lived donors presented more naive CD4+ cells and higher diversity.

With a J-beta primer mix and a sample-barcoded 5' primer, a second PCR ran about 7 to 12 cycles. At least 2.5 million CDR3-containing paired-end reads were obtained per sample. TCRdb re-called the 5' RACE reads with MiXCR, one entry per CDR3 protein. The data show over a million distinct CDR3 sequences, approximately 63% seen once. This CDR3 is 13 amino acids long. V shed 8 bases and J shed 8 bases, with 15 bases lying between them. Looked up from germline, CDR1 is SNHLY and CDR2 is FYNNEI. Worth noting for this clonotype: Its cognate antigen is unknown.

Ten milliliters of peripheral blood were drawn from each donor into EDTA-treated tubes. Sequenced input: blood. The chain couples TRBV2 to TRBJ2-2; the D gene could be TRBD1 or TRBD2 (5 bases each). The receptor was derived from a young man in good health. The CDR3 loop is CASLRDGEGELFF. The CDR3 nucleotides read TGTGCCAGCTTACGGGACGGGGAAGGGGAGCTGTTTTTT.